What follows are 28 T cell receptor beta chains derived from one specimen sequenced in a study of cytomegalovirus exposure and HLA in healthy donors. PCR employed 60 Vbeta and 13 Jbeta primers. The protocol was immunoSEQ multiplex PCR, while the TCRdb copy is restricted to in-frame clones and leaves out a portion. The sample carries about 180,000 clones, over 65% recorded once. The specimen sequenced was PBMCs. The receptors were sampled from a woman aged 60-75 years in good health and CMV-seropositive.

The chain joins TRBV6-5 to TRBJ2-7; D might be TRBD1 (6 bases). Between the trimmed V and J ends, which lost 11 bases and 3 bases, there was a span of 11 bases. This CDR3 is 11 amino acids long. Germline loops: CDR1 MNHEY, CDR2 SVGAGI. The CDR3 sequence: CASKQGYEQYF. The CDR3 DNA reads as TGTGCCTCGAAACAGGGCTACGAGCAGTACTTC.

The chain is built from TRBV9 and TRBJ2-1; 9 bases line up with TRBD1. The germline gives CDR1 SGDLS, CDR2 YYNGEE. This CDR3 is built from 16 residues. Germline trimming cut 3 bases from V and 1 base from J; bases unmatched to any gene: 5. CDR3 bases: TGTGCCAGCAGCGCGGAACAGGGGGCTTCCTACAATGAGCAGTTCTTC. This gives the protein CASSAEQGASYNEQFF.

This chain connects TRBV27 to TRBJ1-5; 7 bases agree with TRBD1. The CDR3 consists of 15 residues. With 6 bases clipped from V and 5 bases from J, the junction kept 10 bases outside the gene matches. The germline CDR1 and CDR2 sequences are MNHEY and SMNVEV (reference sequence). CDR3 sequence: CASRKGQEPDQPQHF. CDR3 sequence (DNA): TGTGCCAGCAGGAAAGGACAGGAGCCCGATCAGCCCCAGCATTTT.

CDR3 nucleotide sequence: TGTGCCACCAGCAGAGCCAGAGGGGGAACAACGGGAAACACCATATATTTT. It is translated as CATSRARGGTTGNTIYF. The V and J genes are TRBV15 and TRBJ1-3, with D possibly matching TRBD1 (6 bases). CDR1 is LNHNV, CDR2 YYDKDF, per germline (reference sequence). The germline V and J ends were trimmed by 1 base and 4 bases, with 17 bases remaining between them. The CDR3 sequence is 17 residues long.

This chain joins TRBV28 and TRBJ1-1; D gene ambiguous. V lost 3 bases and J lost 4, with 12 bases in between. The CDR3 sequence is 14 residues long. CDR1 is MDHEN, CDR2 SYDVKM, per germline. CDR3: CASSFLPAGTEAFF. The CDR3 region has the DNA TGTGCCAGCAGTTTTCTCCCTGCGGGCACTGAAGCTTTCTTT.

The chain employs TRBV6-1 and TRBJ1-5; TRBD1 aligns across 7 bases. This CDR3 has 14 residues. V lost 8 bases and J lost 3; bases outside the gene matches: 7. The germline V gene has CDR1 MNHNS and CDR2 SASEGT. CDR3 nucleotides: TGTGCCAGCGAAAGGGACAGTTCCAATCAGCCCCAGCATTTT. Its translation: CASERDSSNQPQHF.

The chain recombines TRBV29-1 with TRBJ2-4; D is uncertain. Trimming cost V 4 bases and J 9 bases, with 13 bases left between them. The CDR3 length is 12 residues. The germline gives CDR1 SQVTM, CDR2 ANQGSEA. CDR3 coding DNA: TGCAGCGTTGCCCACGGTGGTGGCATTCAGTACTTC. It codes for CSVAHGGGIQYF. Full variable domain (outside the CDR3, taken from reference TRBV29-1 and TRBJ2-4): SAVISQKPSRDICQRGTSLTIQCQVDSQVTMMFWYRQQPGQSLTLIATANQGSEATYESGFVIDKFPISRPNLTFSTLTVSNMSPEDSSIYLCSVAHGGGIQYFGAGTRLSVL.

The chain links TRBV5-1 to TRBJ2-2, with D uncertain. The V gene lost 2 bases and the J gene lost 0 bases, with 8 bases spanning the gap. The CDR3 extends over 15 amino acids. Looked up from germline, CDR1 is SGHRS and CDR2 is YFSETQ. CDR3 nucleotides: TGCGCCAGCAGCTTTAGCACCGCGAACACCGGGGAGCTGTTTTTT. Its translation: CASSFSTANTGELFF. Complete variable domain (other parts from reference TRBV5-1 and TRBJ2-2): KAGVTQTPRYLIKTRGQQVTLSCSPISGHRSVSWYQQTPGQGLQFLFEYFSETQRNKGNFPGRFSGRQFSNSRSEMNVSTLELGDSALYLCASSFSTANTGELFFGEGSRLTVL.

The CDR3: CASSLWQGNEKLFF. Written as DNA, the CDR3 is TGCGCCAGCAGCTTATGGCAGGGTAATGAAAAACTGTTTTTT. V usage is TRBV5-1 and J usage is TRBJ1-4; D is possibly TRBD1 (5 bases). The length of the CDR3 is 14 residues. Trimming took 2 bases from V and 4 from J, leaving 9 bases between them. Germline V gives CDR1 SGHRS, CDR2 YFSETQ.

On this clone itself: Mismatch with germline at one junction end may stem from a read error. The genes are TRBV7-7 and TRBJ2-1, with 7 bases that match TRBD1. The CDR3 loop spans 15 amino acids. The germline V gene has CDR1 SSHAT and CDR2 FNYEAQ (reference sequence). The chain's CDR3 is CASSLGGSVYNEQFF. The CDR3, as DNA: TGTGCTAGCAGCTTAGGGGGCTCAGTGTACAATGAGCAGTTCTTC.

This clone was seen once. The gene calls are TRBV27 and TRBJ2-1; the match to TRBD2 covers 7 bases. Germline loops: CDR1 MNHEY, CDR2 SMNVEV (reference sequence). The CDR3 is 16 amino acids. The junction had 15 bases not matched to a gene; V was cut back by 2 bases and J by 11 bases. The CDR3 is CASSLHQGLAAKKQFF. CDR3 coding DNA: TGTGCCAGCAGTTTACATCAGGGTCTAGCGGCCAAAAAGCAGTTCTTC.

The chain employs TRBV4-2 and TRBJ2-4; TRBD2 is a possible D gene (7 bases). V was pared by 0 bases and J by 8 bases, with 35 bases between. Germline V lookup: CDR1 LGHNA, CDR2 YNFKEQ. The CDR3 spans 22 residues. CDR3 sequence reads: CASSQDDPREGVARRRGYIQYF. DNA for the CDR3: TGTGCCAGCAGCCAAGATGACCCAAGGGAGGGGGTCGCAAGGAGGAGGGGGTACATTCAGTACTTC.

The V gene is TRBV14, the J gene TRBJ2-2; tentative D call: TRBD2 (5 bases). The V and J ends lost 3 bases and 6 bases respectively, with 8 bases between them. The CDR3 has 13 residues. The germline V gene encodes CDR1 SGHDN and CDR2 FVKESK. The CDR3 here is CASSQASPGELFF. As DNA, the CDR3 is TGTGCCAGCAGCCAGGCTAGCCCCGGGGAGCTGTTTTTT.

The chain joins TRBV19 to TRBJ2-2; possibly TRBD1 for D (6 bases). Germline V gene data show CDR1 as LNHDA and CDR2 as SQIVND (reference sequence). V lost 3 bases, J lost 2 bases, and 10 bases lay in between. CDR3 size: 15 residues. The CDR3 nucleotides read TGTGCCAGTAGTATCTTGGACAGAAACACCGGGGAGCTGTTTTTT. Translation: CASSILDRNTGELFF.

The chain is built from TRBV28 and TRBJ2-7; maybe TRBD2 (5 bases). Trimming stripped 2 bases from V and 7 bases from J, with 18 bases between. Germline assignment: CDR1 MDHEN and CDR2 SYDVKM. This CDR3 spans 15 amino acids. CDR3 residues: CASSLEGAVKREQYF. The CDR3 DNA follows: TGTGCCAGCAGTTTAGAGGGCGCGGTGAAGCGGGAGCAGTACTTC.

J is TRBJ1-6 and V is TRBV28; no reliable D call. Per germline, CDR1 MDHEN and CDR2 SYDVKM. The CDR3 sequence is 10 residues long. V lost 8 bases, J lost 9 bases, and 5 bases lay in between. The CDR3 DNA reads TGTGCCAGCGGCAGTTCACCCCTCCACTTT. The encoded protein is CASGSSPLHF. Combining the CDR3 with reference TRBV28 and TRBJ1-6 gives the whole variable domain DVKVTQSSRYLVKRTGEKVFLECVQDMDHENMFWYRQDPGLGLRLIYFSYDVKMKEKGDIPEGYSVSREKKERFSLILESASTNQTSMYLCASGSSPLHFGNGTRLTVT.

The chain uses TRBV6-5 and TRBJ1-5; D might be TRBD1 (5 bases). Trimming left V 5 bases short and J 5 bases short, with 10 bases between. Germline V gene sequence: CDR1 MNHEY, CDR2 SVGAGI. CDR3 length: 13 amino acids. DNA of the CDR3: TGTGCCAGCAGTCAGGGTATCGATCAGCCCCAGCATTTT. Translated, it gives CASSQGIDQPQHF.

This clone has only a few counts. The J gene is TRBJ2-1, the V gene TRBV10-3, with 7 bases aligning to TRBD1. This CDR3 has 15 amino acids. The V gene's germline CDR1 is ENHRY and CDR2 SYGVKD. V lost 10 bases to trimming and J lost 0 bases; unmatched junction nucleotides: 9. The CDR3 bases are TGTGCCACCCACCCGACAGGGAGCTCCTACAATGAGCAGTTCTTC. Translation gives CATHPTGSSYNEQFF.

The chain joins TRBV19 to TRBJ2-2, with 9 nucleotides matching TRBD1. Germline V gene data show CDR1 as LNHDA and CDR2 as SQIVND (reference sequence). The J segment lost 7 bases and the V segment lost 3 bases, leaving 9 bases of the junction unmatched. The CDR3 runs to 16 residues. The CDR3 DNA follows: TGTGCCAGTAGTATCATTGGGACAGGGTTCATCGGGGAGCTGTTTTTT. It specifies CASSIIGTGFIGELFF.

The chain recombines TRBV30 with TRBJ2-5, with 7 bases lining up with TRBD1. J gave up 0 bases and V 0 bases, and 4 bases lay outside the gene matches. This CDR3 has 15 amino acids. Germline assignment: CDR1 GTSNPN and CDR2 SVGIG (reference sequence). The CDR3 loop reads CAWSVVTGYQETQYF. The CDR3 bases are TGTGCCTGGAGTGTAGTGACAGGGTACCAAGAGACCCAGTACTTC.

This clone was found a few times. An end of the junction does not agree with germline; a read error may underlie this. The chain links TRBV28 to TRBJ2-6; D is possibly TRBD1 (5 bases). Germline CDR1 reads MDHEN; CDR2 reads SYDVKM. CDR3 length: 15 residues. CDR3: CASSLYSSGANGLTF. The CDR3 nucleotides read TGTGCCAGCAGTTTATACAGCTCTGGGGCCAACGGCCTGACTTTC. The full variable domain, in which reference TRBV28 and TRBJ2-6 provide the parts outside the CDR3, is DVKVTQSSRYLVKRTGEKVFLECVQDMDHENMFWYRQDPGLGLRLIYFSYDVKMKEKGDIPEGYSVSREKKERFSLILESASTNQTSMYLCASSLYSSGANGLTFGAGSRLTVL.

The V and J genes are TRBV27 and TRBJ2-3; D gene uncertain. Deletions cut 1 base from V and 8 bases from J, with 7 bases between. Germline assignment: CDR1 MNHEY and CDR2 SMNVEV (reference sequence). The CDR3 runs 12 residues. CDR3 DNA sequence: TGTGCCAGCAGTTTATATCCGGGTACGCAGTATTTT. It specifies CASSLYPGTQYF.

For the CDR3, the DNA is TGCGCCAGCAGCTTAGTCGGACAGGGGGTCGATGAGCAGTTCTTC. It codes for CASSLVGQGVDEQFF. The gene calls are TRBV5-1 and TRBJ2-1; 10 bases match TRBD1. This CDR3 has 15 amino acids. Germline lookup yields CDR1 SGHRS and CDR2 YFSETQ. The junction had 7 bases not matched to a gene; V was cut back by 2 bases and J by 8 bases.

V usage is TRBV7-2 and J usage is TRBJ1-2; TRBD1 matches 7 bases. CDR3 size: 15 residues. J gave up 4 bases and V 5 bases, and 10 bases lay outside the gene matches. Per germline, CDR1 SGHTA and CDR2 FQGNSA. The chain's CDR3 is CASSPPQGPFYGYTF. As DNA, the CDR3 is TGTGCCAGCAGCCCTCCACAGGGGCCATTCTATGGCTACACCTTC.

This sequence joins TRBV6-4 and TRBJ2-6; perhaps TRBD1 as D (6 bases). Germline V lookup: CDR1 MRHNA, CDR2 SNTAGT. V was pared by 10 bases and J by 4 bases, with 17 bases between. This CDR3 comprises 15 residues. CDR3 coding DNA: TGTGCCACCCGGTCACAGGGTGGAGGGGCCAACGTCCTGACTTTC. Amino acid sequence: CATRSQGGGANVLTF.

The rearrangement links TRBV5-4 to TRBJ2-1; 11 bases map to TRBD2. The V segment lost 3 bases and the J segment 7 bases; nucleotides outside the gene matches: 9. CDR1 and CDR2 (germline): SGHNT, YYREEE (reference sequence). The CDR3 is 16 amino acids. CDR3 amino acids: CASSSPLAGVRNEQFF. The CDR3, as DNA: TGTGCCAGCAGCTCTCCACTAGCGGGAGTCCGAAATGAGCAGTTCTTC.

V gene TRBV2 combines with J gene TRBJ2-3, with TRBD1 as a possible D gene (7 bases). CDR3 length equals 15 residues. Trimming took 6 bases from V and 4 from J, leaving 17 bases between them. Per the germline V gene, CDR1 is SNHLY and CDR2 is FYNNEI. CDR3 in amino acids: CASRFNVRGADTQYF. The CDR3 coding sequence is TGTGCCAGCAGGTTTAACGTCAGGGGGGCAGATACGCAGTATTTT.

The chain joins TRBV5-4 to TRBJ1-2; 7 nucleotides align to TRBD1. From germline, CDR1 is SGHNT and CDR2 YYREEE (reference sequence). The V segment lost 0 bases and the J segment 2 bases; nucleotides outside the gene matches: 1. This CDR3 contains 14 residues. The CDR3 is CASSLGQGNYGYTF. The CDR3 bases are TGTGCCAGCAGCTTGGGACAGGGAAACTATGGCTACACCTTC.